This T cell receptor (beta chain) emerged from a study of glioma-infiltrating T cells after dendritic cell vaccination. Study-wide background: Monocyte-derived dendritic cells, cultured six to seven days with IL-4 and GM-CSF, were pulsed with autologous tumor lysate. Study-wide findings and caveats: Higher TCR clonality did not directly relate to longer survival.

This clone has a single count. Its antigen is unidentified. Time point noted: after dendritic cell vaccination, including at tumor progression/relapse. The primer mix had 60 V beta and 13 J beta primers. Sequencing was performed with immunoSEQ multiplex PCR; in TCRdb, only in-frame clones are kept and a portion is missing. The data show under 130,000 clones, around 87% seen once. The material was blood, obtained after dendritic cell vaccination. The clonotype was recovered from a human donor with glioblastoma.

Written as DNA, the CDR3 is TGCGCCGGGGGAAGGGGGACGGATGGCTACACCTTC. This gives the protein CAGGRGTDGYTF. The V call is TRBV10-1, the J call TRBJ1-2; D perhaps matches TRBD1 (6 bases). The CDR3 is 12 residues long. V dropped 11 bases and J dropped 6 bases, with 16 bases sitting between them. The V gene's germline CDR1 is WNHNN and CDR2 SYGVQD (reference sequence).